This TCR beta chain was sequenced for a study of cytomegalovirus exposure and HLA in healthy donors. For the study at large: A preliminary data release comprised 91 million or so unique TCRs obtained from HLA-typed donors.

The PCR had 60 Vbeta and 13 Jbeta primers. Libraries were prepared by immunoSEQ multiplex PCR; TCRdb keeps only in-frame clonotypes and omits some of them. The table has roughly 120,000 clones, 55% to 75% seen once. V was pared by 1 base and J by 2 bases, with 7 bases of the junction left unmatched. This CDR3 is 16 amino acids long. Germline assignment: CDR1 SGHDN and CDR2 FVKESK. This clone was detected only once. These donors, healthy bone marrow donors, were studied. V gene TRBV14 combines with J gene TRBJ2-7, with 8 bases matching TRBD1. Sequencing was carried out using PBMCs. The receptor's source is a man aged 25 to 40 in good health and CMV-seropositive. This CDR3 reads CASSQGPGTGTYEQYF. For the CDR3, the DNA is TGTGCCAGCAGCCAAGGGCCCGGGACAGGAACCTACGAGCAGTACTTC.